This is a list of T cell receptor beta chains from one sample in a study of CD8 T cells in Susac syndrome. A single record per CDR3 protein comes from TCRdb applying MiXCR to the immunoSEQ multiplex PCR reads. Among about 250,000 distinct CDR3 sequences listed, about 93% were seen once. Sequencing input: CD4+ T cells from PBMCs. The receptors were gathered from a human donor with multiple sclerosis. CDR3s include the opening cysteine and the closing phenylalanine or tryptophan. The order of the fields is V gene, J gene, CDR3 protein.

TRBV12-3/TRBV12-4	TRBJ1-1	CASSLAELGDTEAFF
TRBV4-1	TRBJ2-1	CASSQPLSGSSYNEQFF
TRBV29-1	TRBJ2-7	CSVRGASYSYEQYF
TRBV14	TRBJ2-5	CASSQLGQGVKTQYF
TRBV3-1	TRBJ2-4	CASSQRGADIQYF
TRBV19	TRBJ1-2	CASSSRDRGLNYGYTF
TRBV10-3	TRBJ2-5	CATRGLSQETQYF
TRBV3-1	TRBJ1-5	CASSQVPSVGPQHF
TRBV2	TRBJ2-4	CASRAIWSKNIQYF
TRBV20-1	TRBJ2-4	CSAWDRVAKNIQYF
TRBV5-4	TRBJ1-1	CASSLVGDTNRAFF
TRBV3-1	TRBJ2-7	CASSPGGGGWDEQYF
TRBV18	TRBJ2-5	CASSPFEGMVKTQYF
TRBV5-4	TRBJ1-2	CASSPSVRGYTF
TRBV30	TRBJ1-3	CAWSRVGRNGNTIYF
TRBV5-1	TRBJ2-1	CASSLGTANEQFF